The 18 T cell receptor beta chains below were found in one sample sequenced in a study of T cells in Graves' hyperthyroidism and ophthalmopathy. The source material, RNA transcripts, was used to amplify TCR beta CDR3 regions. When the TCR CDR3 underwent first-round RT-PCR, the HTBI primer set was used. Each CDR3 protein is one row after TCRdb ran MiXCR on the multiplex PCR reads. The sample has 550,000 to 700,000 distinct CDR3 sequences, around 46% seen once. Input material: peripheral blood or thyroid tissue (not recorded which). These receptors all stem from an adult woman with Graves' disease, either hyperthyroidism or ophthalmopathy (not recorded which).

This clonotype appeared many times. J is TRBJ2-5 and V is TRBV20-1; possibly TRBD2 for D (5 bases). CDR3 length: 15 residues. Looked up from germline, CDR1 is DFQATT and CDR2 is SNEGSKA (reference sequence). Between the trimmed V and J ends, which lost 0 bases and 6 bases, there was a span of 17 bases. DNA for the CDR3: TGCAGTGCTAGAGAACGGTCCGGGCCGGGGAAGACCCAGTACTTC. Amino acids: CSARERSGPGKTQYF.

Details on this clonotype: A much larger clone differs by one base, so this may be a read error. This chain joins TRBV4-1 and TRBJ1-3; no definite D call. Germline lookup yields CDR1 MGHRA and CDR2 YSYEKL. V lost 3 bases and J lost 4, with 19 bases in between. CDR3 size: 17 residues. The CDR3 reads CASSQAEFGIFGNTIYF. The DNA for the CDR3 is TGCGCCAGCAGCCAGGCTGAGTTTGGGATTTTCGGAAACACCATATATTTT.

The chain combines TRBV29-1 with TRBJ2-5; 9 nucleotides match TRBD1. V shed 4 bases and J 0 bases; nucleotides not matched to a gene: 12. The germline V gene encodes CDR1 SQVTM and CDR2 ANQGSEA. This CDR3 region has 17 residues. The CDR3 DNA reads TGCAGCGTTGGGGACAGGGAGGAGCGGGGTTACCAAGAGACCCAGTACTTC. Translating gives CSVGDREERGYQETQYF.

This clonotype was counted once. The V gene is TRBV20-1, the J gene TRBJ1-6, with a weak D call TRBD1 (5 bases). CDR3 size: 17 residues. Germline V gene sequence: CDR1 DFQATT, CDR2 SNEGSKA (reference sequence). V was clipped by 0 bases and J by 9 bases, with 21 bases between them. This CDR3 is CSARDFRGPRRGSPLHF. In DNA, the CDR3 is TGCAGTGCTAGAGATTTTCGGGGCCCGAGGCGCGGTTCACCCCTCCACTTT.

This clonotype was seen ten or more times. The rearrangement joins TRBV5-4 to TRBJ2-5; 7 bases fit TRBD1. There are 17 residues in the CDR3. The V gene end was trimmed by 4 bases and the J gene end by 1 base; junction bases not matched to a gene: 13. Germline assignment: CDR1 SGHNT and CDR2 YYREEE (reference sequence). CDR3 residues: CASSPLGQTSPQETQYF. CDR3 nucleotides: TGTGCCAGCAGCCCCCTGGGACAGACCTCACCCCAAGAGACCCAGTACTTC.

Concerning this clonotype itself: Without the conserved terminal phenylalanine or tryptophan, this CDR3 likely stems from a read error. No DNA is shown, since the ends of the CDR3 on it are uncertain; the CDR3 is the one TCRdb lists. This sequence joins TRBV9 and TRBJ1-1. Germline CDR1 and CDR2: SGDLS and YYNGEE. The CDR3 extends over 12 residues, inclusive of both ends. The CDR3 region is CASSVAAEGRDS.

This clonotype appeared many times. The rearrangement links TRBV4-1 to TRBJ2-5, with D tentatively TRBD2 (7 bases). Trimming left V 4 bases short and J 5 bases short, with 17 bases between. The CDR3 totals 15 residues. Germline V gives CDR1 MGHRA, CDR2 YSYEKL. Here the CDR3 DNA reads TGCGCCAGCAGCCGGAAGGGGGAGGGCGAGGAGACCCAGTACTTC. Its protein product is CASSRKGEGEETQYF.

This sequence joins TRBV20-1 and TRBJ2-1; D is unresolved. The CDR3 sequence is 13 residues long. Per the germline V gene, CDR1 is DFQATT and CDR2 is SNEGSKA (reference sequence). Trimming stripped 3 bases from V and 4 bases from J, with 10 bases between. The CDR3 DNA reads TGCAGTGCTAGGTCCCAGGTGTACAATGAGCAGTTCTTC. Protein sequence: CSARSQVYNEQFF.

This clonotype was seen at least ten times. The chain couples TRBV10-3 to TRBJ1-2; D gene uncertain. CDR1 and CDR2 (germline): ENHRY, SYGVKD. V was trimmed by 7 bases and J by 3 bases, leaving 12 bases between them. CDR3 length: 13 amino acids. The CDR3 is CAIMGAGDYGYTF. In DNA form, the CDR3 reads TGTGCCATCATGGGAGCAGGCGACTATGGCTACACCTTC.

As for this clonotype: This clone may be a read error of a much larger clone one base away. The chain joins TRBV11-1 to TRBJ1-5, with D tentatively TRBD1 (6 bases). Germline V gene lookup returns CDR1 SGHAT and CDR2 FQDESV (reference sequence). The CDR3 spans 15 residues. With 4 bases removed from V and 6 bases from J, the gap between germline ends came to 16 bases. DNA of the CDR3: TGTGCCAGCAGCTCTACTCCAGGGGCACGTCAGCCCCAGCATTTT. Translation: CASSSTPGARQPQHF.

This clonotype occurred once. In DNA form, the CDR3 reads TGTGCCAGCAGTTCTAGCGGGATGATGGAGACCCAGTACTTC. Amino acid sequence: CASSSSGMMETQYF. V is TRBV2 and J is TRBJ2-5, with TRBD2 matching over 9 bases. The V gene's germline CDR1 is SNHLY and CDR2 FYNNEI. The CDR3 sequence is 14 residues long. V shed 5 bases, J shed 5 bases, and the junction held 6 bases outside the gene matches.

This clonotype was counted a few times. The chain couples TRBV20-1 to TRBJ1-1; D is undetermined. Trimming took off 4 bases at V and 1 base at J, with 7 bases between the two ends. The CDR3 contains 12 residues. CDR1 and CDR2 from the germline V gene are DFQATT and SNEGSKA (reference sequence). CDR3 in amino acids: CSAIWQNTEAFF. The CDR3, as DNA: TGCAGTGCTATCTGGCAGAACACTGAAGCTTTCTTT.

This clonotype turned up a few times. The chain uses TRBV12-3 or TRBV12-4 and TRBJ2-5, with D perhaps TRBD2 (5 bases). CDR3 length equals 13 residues. Trimming removed 4 bases at V and 2 bases at J, with 8 bases between. CDR3 residues: CASSWPGQETQYF. The CDR3 coding sequence is TGTGCCAGCAGTTGGCCGGGACAAGAGACCCAGTACTTC.

This clonotype was recorded at least ten times. This chain links TRBV15 with TRBJ1-2; D may be TRBD1 (6 bases). Germline lookup yields CDR1 LNHNV and CDR2 YYDKDF (reference sequence). CDR3 length: 18 amino acids. Trimming removed 0 bases from V and 6 bases from J, with 23 bases in between. The CDR3 region is CATSRDRGGRHRGDGYTF. The DNA of the CDR3 is TGTGCCACCAGCAGAGATCGCGGGGGCCGACACCGAGGGGATGGCTACACCTTC.

This chain uses TRBV28 with TRBJ1-5; a possible D gene is TRBD1 (6 bases). Germline CDR1 and CDR2: MDHEN and SYDVKM. The CDR3 runs to 12 residues. V lost 5 bases and J lost 7, with 9 bases in between. The CDR3 DNA reads TGTGCCAGCAGTGTCAGGGGCCAGCCCCAGCATTTT. This translates into CASSVRGQPQHF.

This clonotype showed up just a few times. This chain joins TRBV10-3 and TRBJ1-5, with 8 bases aligning to TRBD1. This CDR3 contains 15 residues. V shed 2 bases and J 7 bases; nucleotides not matched to a gene: 7. Germline CDR1 and CDR2: ENHRY and SYGVKD. CDR3 DNA: TGTGCCATCAGTGAGCGCGGACAGGGTGGACAGCCCCAGCATTTT. It encodes CAISERGQGGQPQHF.

The rearrangement uses TRBV7-6 and TRBJ2-2; 8 bases map to TRBD2. Germline V lookup: CDR1 SGHVS, CDR2 FNYEAQ. The CDR3 totals 14 residues. V was pared by 5 bases and J by 8 bases, with 7 bases of the junction left unmatched. The CDR3 sequence: CASSPGGAAGELFF. CDR3 DNA sequence: TGTGCCAGCAGCCCCGGGGGGGCGGCGGGGGAGCTGTTTTTT.

The V and J genes are TRBV20-1 and TRBJ1-6; D is ambiguous. In germline, CDR1 is DFQATT, CDR2 SNEGSKA (reference sequence). The CDR3 loop spans 12 amino acids. V lost 7 bases, J lost 13 bases, and 17 bases lay in between. For the CDR3, the DNA is TGCAGTGTCGGGCAGGAGTTTGGCCCCCTCCACTTT. Translation: CSVGQEFGPLHF.